This is a list of T cell receptor beta chains from one sample in a study of cytomegalovirus exposure and HLA in healthy donors. Assay: immunoSEQ multiplex PCR; the TCRdb copy retains only in-frame clones and omits some. This table lists some 55,000 clones. The specimen sequenced was PBMCs. The source is a young man in good health and CMV-seropositive. Both conserved end residues are part of each CDR3. D genes are given only for firm matches.

d_call j_call v_call cdr3_aa
TRBD2 TRBJ2-1 TRBV10-3 CAISEGASGRYNEQFF
- TRBJ1-1 TRBV27 CASSLSSVSHNTEAFF
- TRBJ2-7 TRBV6-5 CASSPGSVDEQYF
TRBD1 TRBJ2-7 TRBV5-7 CASSFPGTEDYEQYF
- TRBJ1-2 TRBV4-2 CASSQENDAGGPGYTF
- TRBJ1-5 TRBV27 CASSLRLNQPQHF
- TRBJ2-2 TRBV29-1 CSVLWATGELFF
TRBD1 TRBJ2-3 TRBV9 CASSVDRGRRLDTQYF
TRBD2 TRBJ2-7 TRBV25-1 CASSEGTRRYF
- TRBJ1-1 TRBV6-6 CASSIDRNTEAFF
TRBD2 TRBJ2-5 TRBV7-8 CASSLRRLAGQETQYF
- TRBJ2-3 TRBV21-1 CASSIKAEGNGTDTQYF
TRBD2 TRBJ2-5 TRBV4-1 CASSQRGETQYF
TRBD2 TRBJ2-5 TRBV5-1 CASSYVAGGQETQYF
TRBD1 TRBJ2-3 TRBV6-6 CASSYSGQQYTQYF
TRBD1 TRBJ1-1 TRBV28 CASSSLRGRGTEAFF
- TRBJ1-1 TRBV7-9 CASSLSQGMNTEAFF
- TRBJ2-5 TRBV5-6 CASSGGLDPRKETQYF
- TRBJ2-1 TRBV7-3 CASSLVASQGNEQFF
TRBD1 TRBJ2-2 TRBV7-3 CASSWTGSNTGELFF
TRBD2 TRBJ2-3 TRBV15 CATSRQREPTDTQYF
- TRBJ1-1 TRBV6-1 CASSEIGQGNAEAFF